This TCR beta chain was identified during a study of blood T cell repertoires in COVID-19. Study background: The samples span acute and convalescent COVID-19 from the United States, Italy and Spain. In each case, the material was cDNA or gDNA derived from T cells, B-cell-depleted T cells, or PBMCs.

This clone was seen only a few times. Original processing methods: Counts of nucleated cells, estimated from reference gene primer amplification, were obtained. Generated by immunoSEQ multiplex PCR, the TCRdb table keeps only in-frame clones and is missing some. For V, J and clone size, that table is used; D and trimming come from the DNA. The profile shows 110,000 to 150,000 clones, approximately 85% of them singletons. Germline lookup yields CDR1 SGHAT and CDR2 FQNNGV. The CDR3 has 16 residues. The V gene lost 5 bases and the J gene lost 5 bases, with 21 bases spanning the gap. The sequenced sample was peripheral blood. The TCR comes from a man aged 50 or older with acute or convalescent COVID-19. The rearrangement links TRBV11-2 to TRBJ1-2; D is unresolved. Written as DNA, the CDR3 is TGTGCCAGCAGCGCCCATCCGGGTCTTGGATATTATGGCTACACCTTC. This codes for CASSAHPGLGYYGYTF.